Below are 27 T cell receptor beta chains sequenced from a single sample in a study of T cells after yellow fever vaccination. TCRdb re-called the 5' RACE reads with MiXCR, one entry per CDR3 protein. The sample has under 400,000 distinct CDR3 sequences, around 10% seen once. Sequenced material: PBMCs, taken on the day of the first yellow fever vaccination. The receptors originated from a man younger than 35 who received the YFV17D yellow fever vaccine.

In its sample, this clonotype was seen a few times. The chain joins TRBV4-1 to TRBJ2-5, with 13 positions matching TRBD2. J was trimmed by 5 bases and V by 3 bases; bases with no gene match: 3. The germline V gene encodes CDR1 MGHRA and CDR2 YSYEKL. This CDR3 spans 15 amino acids. The CDR3 sequence is CASSQTSGGYETQYF. As DNA, the CDR3 is TGCGCCAGCAGCCAGACTAGCGGGGGGTACGAGACCCAGTACTTC.

The sample holds a few counts of this clonotype. The rearrangement joins TRBV6-1 to TRBJ2-2, with a weak D call TRBD1 (5 bases). Germline V lookup: CDR1 MNHNS, CDR2 SASEGT. The CDR3 spans 14 residues. V dropped 10 bases and J dropped 0 bases, with 12 bases sitting between them. The CDR3 loop reads CATNPGTNTGELFF. CDR3 DNA: TGTGCCACCAACCCAGGGACGAACACCGGGGAGCTGTTTTTT.

This clonotype has a handful of counts. The chain uses TRBV12-3 or TRBV12-4 and TRBJ2-2, with 13 nucleotides matching TRBD2. The CDR3 contains 15 residues. V was clipped by 6 bases and J by 6 bases; unmatched bases: 4. The CDR3 here is CASRTLAGGSGELFF. The CDR3 nucleotides are TGTGCCAGCAGAACACTAGCGGGGGGGTCCGGGGAGCTGTTTTTT.

The chain couples TRBV11-2 to TRBJ1-6, with D unresolved. This CDR3 is 16 amino acids long. V shed 4 bases and J shed 8 bases, with 18 bases lying between them. Germline V gene sequence: CDR1 SGHAT, CDR2 FQNNGV. The CDR3 reads CASSWSGPVEDSPLHF. The CDR3 DNA follows: TGTGCCAGCAGCTGGTCCGGGCCCGTCGAGGATTCACCCCTCCACTTT.

The chain links TRBV12-3 or TRBV12-4 to TRBJ2-2, with 13 bases fitting TRBD2. CDR3 size: 17 residues. V lost 7 bases and J lost 0; bases outside the gene matches: 5. The DNA of the CDR3 is TGTGCCAGCATCCGGACTAGCGGGGGTCCGAACACCGGGGAGCTGTTTTTT. Translation gives CASIRTSGGPNTGELFF.

The J gene is TRBJ2-5, the V gene TRBV12-3 or TRBV12-4, with a weak D call TRBD2 (5 bases). The CDR3 consists of 13 residues. The V end was cut by 2 bases, the J end by 5 bases, with 9 bases between. Here the CDR3 DNA reads TGTGCCAGCAGTTTAATGAGGGCTGAGACCCAGTACTTC. It codes for CASSLMRAETQYF.

This clonotype has only a few counts. The rearrangement links TRBV9 to TRBJ2-1; TRBD1 agrees at 8 bases. The CDR3 consists of 14 residues. Germline V CDR1 and CDR2: SGDLS, YYNGEE. With 3 bases clipped from V and 9 bases from J, the junction kept 8 bases outside the gene matches. CDR3: CASSGKQGVGEQFF. DNA of the CDR3: TGTGCCAGCAGCGGAAAACAGGGGGTGGGTGAGCAGTTCTTC.

This clonotype appeared a few times. CDR3 nucleotides: TGCGCCAGCAGCCTAATAACAGGGGACAACTATGGCTACACCTTC. Amino acids: CASSLITGDNYGYTF. V and J are TRBV4-1 and TRBJ1-2; 7 bases agree with TRBD1. Germline-derived CDR1 and CDR2 are MGHRA and YSYEKL. This CDR3 region has 15 residues. With 4 bases clipped from V and 2 bases from J, the junction kept 7 bases outside the gene matches.

This clonotype was seen a few times. This chain joins TRBV5-1 and TRBJ2-3; D remains unclear. Trimming took 1 base from V and 2 from J, leaving 8 bases between them. Per germline, CDR1 SGHRS and CDR2 YFSETQ. There are 14 residues in the CDR3. The CDR3 here is CASSLWAATDTQYF. CDR3 in DNA: TGCGCCAGCAGCTTGTGGGCGGCCACAGATACGCAGTATTTT.

The chain uses TRBV5-1 and TRBJ2-7; the D gene is possibly TRBD1 (6 bases). CDR1 is SGHRS and CDR2 is YFSETQ in the germline V gene. This CDR3 comprises 13 residues. Trimming took off 8 bases at V and 0 bases at J, with 12 bases between the two ends. The CDR3 DNA reads as TGCGCCAGTTGTCTACAGGGCTCCTACGAGCAGTACTTC. Amino acids: CASCLQGSYEQYF.

This clonotype was picked up a small number of times. This chain connects TRBV9 to TRBJ2-7; 10 bases are a match to TRBD1. The CDR3 totals 16 residues. The V gene's germline CDR1 is SGDLS and CDR2 YYNGEE. Trimming removed 0 bases from V and 2 bases from J; junction bases left unmatched: 5. CDR3 DNA sequence: TGTGCCAGCAGCGTAGAATTGGGACAGGGGCCCTACGAGCAGTACTTC. Residues: CASSVELGQGPYEQYF.

A few counts support this clonotype. The chain uses TRBV7-9 and TRBJ1-1; TRBD1 is a possible D gene (5 bases). Per the germline V gene, CDR1 is SEHNR and CDR2 is FQNEAQ (reference sequence). This CDR3 has 15 amino acids. With 5 bases removed from V and 6 bases from J, the gap between germline ends came to 19 bases. In DNA form, the CDR3 reads TGTGCCAGCAGCCCCCAGCTTGGGGACGTGGCTGAAGCTTTCTTT. Translating it yields CASSPQLGDVAEAFF.

The J gene is TRBJ1-2, the V gene TRBV21-1. TRBV21-1 is assigned pseudogene status. This CDR3 is built from 17 residues. The CDR3 spells CSSSKGGRPGLNYGYTF. CDR3 coding DNA: TGTTCCAGCAGCAAAGGAGGGCGGCCAGGGCTTAACTATGGCTACACCTTC.

This clonotype was found many times. V and J are TRBV7-9 and TRBJ1-1; no reliable D call. V gave up 1 base and J gave up 2 bases, with 8 bases separating them. Germline lookup yields CDR1 SEHNR and CDR2 FQNEAQ (reference sequence). The CDR3 is 14 residues long. This chain's CDR3 is CASSLVSGNTEAFF. The CDR3 DNA follows: TGTGCCAGCAGCTTAGTCTCCGGTAACACTGAAGCTTTCTTT.

This clonotype has more than one count but fewer than ten. The gene calls are TRBV6-2 or TRBV6-3 and TRBJ2-7; 11 bases are a match to TRBD2. CDR3 length equals 15 residues. After removal of 1 base from V and 6 bases from J, the junction contained 5 bases not matched to a gene. CDR1 MNHEY and CDR2 SVGEGT come from the germline V gene. The CDR3 nucleotides read TGTGCCAGCAGTTACTTAGCGGGGGGGCCCGCCGAGCAGTACGTC. This gives the protein CASSYLAGGPAEQYV.

The rearrangement uses TRBV29-1 and TRBJ2-5; no clear D. This CDR3 is built from 13 residues. V was clipped by 6 bases and J by 4 bases, with 15 bases between them. The germline gives CDR1 SQVTM, CDR2 ANQGSEA. The CDR3 loop reads CSVRYLSSETQYF. The CDR3 DNA reads TGCAGCGTGCGCTATCTTTCATCAGAGACCCAGTACTTC. Drawing the rest from reference TRBV29-1 and TRBJ2-5, the complete variable domain is SAVISQKPSRDICQRGTSLTIQCQVDSQVTMMFWYRQQPGQSLTLIATANQGSEATYESGFVIDKFPISRPNLTFSTLTVSNMSPEDSSIYLCSVRYLSSETQYFGPGTRLLVL.

The chain carries TRBV7-2 and TRBJ2-2; a weak D match, TRBD1 (5 bases). Trimming left V 1 base short and J 1 base short, with 10 bases between. The length of the CDR3 is 16 residues. Germline-derived CDR1 and CDR2 are SGHTA and FQGNSA. The CDR3 spells CASSLVSGKNTGELFF. The DNA of the CDR3 is TGTGCCAGCAGCTTAGTTTCAGGGAAGAACACCGGGGAGCTGTTTTTT.

The chain joins TRBV9 to TRBJ2-5, with D perhaps TRBD1 or TRBD2 (5 bases each). CDR1 and CDR2 (germline): SGDLS, YYNGEE. The V gene lost 0 bases and the J gene lost 1 base, with 10 bases spanning the gap. The CDR3 covers 15 residues. The CDR3 region has the DNA TGTGCCAGCAGCGTAGGAGGGACGCCCCAAGAGACCCAGTACTTC. Amino acids: CASSVGGTPQETQYF.

This clonotype was counted many times. CDR3 in amino acids: CASSSRTSGTDTQYF. CDR3 nucleotides: TGTGCCAGCAGCTCGAGGACTAGCGGCACAGATACGCAGTATTTT. V usage is TRBV7-2 and J usage is TRBJ2-3; 9 bases line up with TRBD2. J gave up 1 base and V 4 bases, and 3 bases lay outside the gene matches. Germline CDR1 reads SGHTA; CDR2 reads FQGNSA. The CDR3 extends over 15 amino acids.

This clonotype was recorded a few times. This rearrangement joins TRBV20-1 to TRBJ1-1, with 11 bases lining up with TRBD1. CDR3 size: 15 residues. The V gene's germline CDR1 is DFQATT and CDR2 SNEGSKA (reference sequence). With V trimmed by 2 bases and J by 5 bases, 7 bases remained unmatched. This chain's CDR3 is CSARTPGQGETEAFF. In DNA, the CDR3 is TGCAGTGCTAGAACCCCGGGACAGGGGGAGACTGAAGCTTTCTTT.

Many counts were recorded for this clonotype. The CDR3 protein is CASSPGQTYEQYF. The CDR3 nucleotides read TGTGCCAGCAGCCCGGGACAGACCTACGAGCAGTACTTC. This chain links TRBV28 with TRBJ2-7, with 7 bases matching TRBD1. This CDR3 contains 13 residues. CDR1 and CDR2 from the germline V gene are MDHEN and SYDVKM. Trimming took 6 bases from V and 2 from J; bases not matched to a gene: 4.

In its sample, this clonotype was seen a few times. V is TRBV4-1 and J is TRBJ2-7, with TRBD2 as a possible D gene (6 bases). The length of the CDR3 is 15 residues. From germline, CDR1 is MGHRA and CDR2 YSYEKL. Trimming pared 3 bases from V and 2 bases from J, leaving 14 bases between. The CDR3 protein is CASSQILTGAYEQYF. DNA of the CDR3: TGCGCCAGCAGCCAGATTTTGACGGGAGCCTACGAGCAGTACTTC.

This clonotype appeared a few times. The chain combines TRBV28 with TRBJ2-1; D tentatively fits TRBD1 or TRBD2 (5 bases each). Germline V gene data show CDR1 as MDHEN and CDR2 as SYDVKM. The CDR3 consists of 13 residues. Trimming removed 7 bases at V and 8 bases at J, with 15 bases between. As DNA, the CDR3 is TGTGCCAGCACCCTATGGGGGTCCGATGAGCAGTTCTTC. Translated, it gives CASTLWGSDEQFF.

The chain combines TRBV6-6 with TRBJ1-1; D gene unclear. Trimming cost V 2 bases and J 5 bases, with 9 bases left between them. Germline V CDR1 and CDR2: MNHNY, SVGAGI (reference sequence). CDR3 size: 13 residues. This CDR3 is CASSYGPGTEAFF. CDR3 nucleotides: TGTGCCAGCAGTTACGGGCCCGGTACTGAAGCTTTCTTT.

This clonotype occurred many times. The chain carries TRBV5-1 and TRBJ2-2; TRBD2 matches 8 bases. The J segment lost 3 bases and the V segment lost 6 bases, leaving 7 bases of the junction unmatched. The CDR3 spans 15 residues. The germline V gene encodes CDR1 SGHRS and CDR2 YFSETQ. CDR3 DNA sequence: TGCGCCAGCAAGGAAGCGGGGGTATACACCGGGGAGCTGTTTTTT. Protein sequence: CASKEAGVYTGELFF.

The gene calls are TRBV21-1 and TRBJ1-2. TRBV21-1 is reported as a pseudogene. The CDR3 spans 13 residues. The CDR3 loop is CASSKAEVYGYTF. The DNA of the CDR3 is TGTGCCAGCAGCAAAGCGGAGGTCTATGGCTACACCTTC.

Only a few counts were recorded for this clonotype. This chain joins TRBV20-1 and TRBJ2-3; TRBD2 might be the D (5 bases). CDR3 length: 15 amino acids. Germline assignment: CDR1 DFQATT and CDR2 SNEGSKA (reference sequence). Trimming shortened V by 0 bases and J by 3 bases, and 13 bases separated the two germline ends. The CDR3 nucleotides read TGCAGTGCTAGAGATCCGAGGGTCGGGACAGATACGCAGTATTTT. Translating gives CSARDPRVGTDTQYF.